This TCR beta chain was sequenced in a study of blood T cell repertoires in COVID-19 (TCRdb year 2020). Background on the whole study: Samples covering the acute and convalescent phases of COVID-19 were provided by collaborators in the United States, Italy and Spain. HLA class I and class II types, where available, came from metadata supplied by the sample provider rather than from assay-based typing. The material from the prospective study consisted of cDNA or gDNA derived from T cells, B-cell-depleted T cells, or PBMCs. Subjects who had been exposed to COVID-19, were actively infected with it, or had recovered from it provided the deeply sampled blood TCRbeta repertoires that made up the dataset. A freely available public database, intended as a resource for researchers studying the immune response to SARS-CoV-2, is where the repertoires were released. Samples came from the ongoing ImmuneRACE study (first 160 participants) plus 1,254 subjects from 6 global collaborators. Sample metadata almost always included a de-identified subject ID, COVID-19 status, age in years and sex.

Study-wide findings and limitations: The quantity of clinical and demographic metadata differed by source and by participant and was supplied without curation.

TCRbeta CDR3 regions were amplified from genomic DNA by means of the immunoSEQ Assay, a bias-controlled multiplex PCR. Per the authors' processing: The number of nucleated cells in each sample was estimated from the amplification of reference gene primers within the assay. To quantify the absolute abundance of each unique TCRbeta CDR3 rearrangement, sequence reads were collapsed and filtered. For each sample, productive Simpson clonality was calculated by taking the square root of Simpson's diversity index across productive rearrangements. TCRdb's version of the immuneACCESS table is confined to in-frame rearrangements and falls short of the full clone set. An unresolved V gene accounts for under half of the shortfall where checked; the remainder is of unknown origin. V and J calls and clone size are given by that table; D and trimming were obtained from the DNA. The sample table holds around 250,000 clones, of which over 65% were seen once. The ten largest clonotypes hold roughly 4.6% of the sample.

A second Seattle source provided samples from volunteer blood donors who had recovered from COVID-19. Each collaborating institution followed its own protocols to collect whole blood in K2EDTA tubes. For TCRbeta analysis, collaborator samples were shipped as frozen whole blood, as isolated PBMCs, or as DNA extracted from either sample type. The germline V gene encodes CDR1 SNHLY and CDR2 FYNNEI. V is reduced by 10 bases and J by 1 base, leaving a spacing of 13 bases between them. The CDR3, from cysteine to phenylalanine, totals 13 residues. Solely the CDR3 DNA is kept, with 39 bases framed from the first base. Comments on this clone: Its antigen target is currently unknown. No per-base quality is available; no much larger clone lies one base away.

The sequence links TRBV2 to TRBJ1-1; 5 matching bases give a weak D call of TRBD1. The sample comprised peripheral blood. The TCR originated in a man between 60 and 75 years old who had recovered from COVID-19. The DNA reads TGTGCCAACCCGGGACTCCAGAACACTGAAGCTTTCTTT. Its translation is CANPGLQNTEAFF.